This T cell receptor (beta chain) was documented in a study of early T cells in non-severe SARS-CoV-2 infection. About the research overall: The sequenced material was bulk RNA from unsorted whole blood, and its chains were unpaired.

Regarding the study as a whole: Lookups in VDJdb leaned toward anti-spike CD8 responses and missed private and CD4 specificities.

This CDR3 has 13 amino acids. The V end lost 4 bases, the J end lost 2 bases, and 9 bases lay between the germline ends. As regards this clonotype: The antigen is undetermined.

Separate cDNA molecules each had unique molecular identifiers attached to them. TCRdb reprocessed the 5' RACE reads with MiXCR, giving one entry per CDR3 protein. The sample shows about 100,000 distinct CDR3 sequences, roughly 10% of them seen only once. The TCR originated in an adult who was a healthcare worker with PCR-confirmed SARS-CoV-2 infection or an uninfected control (not recorded which). J is TRBJ2-7 and V is TRBV12-3 or TRBV12-4; D is undetermined. Sequences were obtained from whole blood. The CDR3 loop is CASSYRQPYEQYF. Written as DNA, the CDR3 is TGTGCCAGCAGTTACCGGCAGCCCTACGAGCAGTACTTC.